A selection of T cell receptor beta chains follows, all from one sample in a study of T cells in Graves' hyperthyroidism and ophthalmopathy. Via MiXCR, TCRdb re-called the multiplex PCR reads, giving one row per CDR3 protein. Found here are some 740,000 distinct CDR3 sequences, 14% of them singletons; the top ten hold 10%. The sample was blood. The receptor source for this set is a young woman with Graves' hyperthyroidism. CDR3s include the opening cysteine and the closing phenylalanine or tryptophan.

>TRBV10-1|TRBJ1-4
CASSEQLTNEKLFF
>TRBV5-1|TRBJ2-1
CASASYNEQFF
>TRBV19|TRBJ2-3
CASSIGPGDTQYF
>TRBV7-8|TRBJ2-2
CASSSFQGAVGELFF
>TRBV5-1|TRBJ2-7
CASSPRQSYEQYF
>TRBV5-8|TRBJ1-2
CASSRTGGKGYTF
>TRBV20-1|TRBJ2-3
CSAGAGVGLDTDTQYF
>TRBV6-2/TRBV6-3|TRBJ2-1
CASGAASYNEQFF
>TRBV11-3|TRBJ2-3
CASSYYKRGPSTDTQYF
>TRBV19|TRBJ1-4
CASGQTRVNEKLFF